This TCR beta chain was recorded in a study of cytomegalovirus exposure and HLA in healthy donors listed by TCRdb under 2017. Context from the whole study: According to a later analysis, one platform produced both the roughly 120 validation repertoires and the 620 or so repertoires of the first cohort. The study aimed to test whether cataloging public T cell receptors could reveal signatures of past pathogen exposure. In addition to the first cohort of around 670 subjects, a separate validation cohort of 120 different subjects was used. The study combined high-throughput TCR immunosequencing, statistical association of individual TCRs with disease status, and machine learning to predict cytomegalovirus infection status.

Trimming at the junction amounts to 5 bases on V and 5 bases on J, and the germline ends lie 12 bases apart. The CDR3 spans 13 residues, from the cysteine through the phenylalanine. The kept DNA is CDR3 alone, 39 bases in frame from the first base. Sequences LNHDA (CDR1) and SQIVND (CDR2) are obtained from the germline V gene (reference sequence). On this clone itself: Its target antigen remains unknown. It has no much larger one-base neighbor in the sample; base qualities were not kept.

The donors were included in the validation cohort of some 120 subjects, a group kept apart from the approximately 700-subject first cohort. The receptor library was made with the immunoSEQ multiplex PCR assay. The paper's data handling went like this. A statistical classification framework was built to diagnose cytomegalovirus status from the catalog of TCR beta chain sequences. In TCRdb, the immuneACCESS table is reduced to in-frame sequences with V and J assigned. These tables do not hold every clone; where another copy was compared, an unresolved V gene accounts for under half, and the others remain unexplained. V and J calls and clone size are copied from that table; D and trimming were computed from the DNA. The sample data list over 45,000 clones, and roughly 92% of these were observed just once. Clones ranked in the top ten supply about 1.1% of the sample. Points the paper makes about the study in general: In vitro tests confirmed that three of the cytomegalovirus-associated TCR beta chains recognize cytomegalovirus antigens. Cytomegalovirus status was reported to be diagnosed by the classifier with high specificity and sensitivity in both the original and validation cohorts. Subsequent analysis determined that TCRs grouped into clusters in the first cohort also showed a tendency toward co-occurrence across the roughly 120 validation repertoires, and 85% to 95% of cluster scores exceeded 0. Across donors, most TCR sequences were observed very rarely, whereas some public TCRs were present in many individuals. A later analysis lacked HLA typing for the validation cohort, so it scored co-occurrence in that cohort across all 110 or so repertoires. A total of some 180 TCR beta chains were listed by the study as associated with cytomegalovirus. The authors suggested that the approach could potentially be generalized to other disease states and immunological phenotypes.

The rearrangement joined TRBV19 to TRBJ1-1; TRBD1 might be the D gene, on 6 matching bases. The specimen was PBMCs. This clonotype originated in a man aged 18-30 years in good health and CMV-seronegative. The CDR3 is CASSPGDWTEAFF. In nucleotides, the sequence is TGTGCCAGTAGTCCAGGGGATTGGACTGAAGCTTTCTTT.